A selection of T cell receptor beta chains follows, all from one sample in a study of a mutant IDH1 vaccine in newly diagnosed glioma. The antigens these receptors bind are not known. Assay used: immunoSEQ multiplex PCR; TCRdb lists only in-frame clones, some missing. The table has roughly 30,000 clones, just under 85% seen once. The sequences come from PBMCs, collected from a glioma patient whose treatment included an IDH1 peptide vaccine. The receptor set was obtained from a man aged 30 to 45 with glioma. Each CDR3 is given with its conserved first and last residue. Each record gives: V gene, clone size, J gene, D gene, CDR3 DNA, CDR3 protein. A D gene is named only where the DNA matches it firmly. Not all rows give a size; the values are once, few, many and, for expanded clones, a class.

TRBV5-4	.	TRBJ2-1	TRBD2	TGTGCCAGCAGCGGGGGACTAGCGGGGTCCAATGAGCAGTTCTTC	CASSGGLAGSNEQFF
TRBV30	few	TRBJ1-2	TRBD1	TGTGCCTGGAGTCCTACTGTGGAGGGGGCGGATGGCTACACCTTC	CAWSPTVEGADGYTF
TRBV7-9	.	TRBJ2-5	.	TGTGCCAGCAGCTTAATTGGCAGCCAAGAGACCCAGTACTTC	CASSLIGSQETQYF
TRBV4-3	.	TRBJ2-2	.	TGCGCCAGCAGCCAAGGGTTCGGGGGTTCCACCGGGGAGCTGTTTTTT	CASSQGFGGSTGELFF
TRBV4-3	once	TRBJ1-4	.	TGCGCCAGCAGCCTCCGCGGCGGGGAGCTGAATGAAAAACTGTTTTTT	CASSLRGGELNEKLFF
TRBV10-1	.	TRBJ1-1	.	TGCGCCAGCATACCGGGACAAAAGGACACTGAAGCTTTCTTT	CASIPGQKDTEAFF
TRBV6-1	few	TRBJ2-6	.	TGTGCCAGCAGTGACAGCTCCTCTGGGGCCAACGTCCTGACTTTC	CASSDSSSGANVLTF
TRBV4-3	.	TRBJ1-4	.	TGCGCCAGCAGCCAAGACCGGGCCAGCAAAAAACTGTTTTTT	CASSQDRASKKLFF
TRBV29-1	once	TRBJ2-7	TRBD2	TGCAGCGTTGAACTGTCGGCTAGCGGGATGTACGAGCAGTACTTC	CSVELSASGMYEQYF
TRBV5-5	.	TRBJ1-2	.	TGTGCCAGCAGCTCGTGGGCTACCGATGGCTACACCTTC	CASSSWATDGYTF
TRBV30	.	TRBJ2-7	.	TGTGCCTGGAGTCAGGGACGCTCCTACGAGCAGTACTTC	CAWSQGRSYEQYF
TRBV30	.	TRBJ1-4	.	TGTGCCTGGAACCGCGGTGGGAACGATGAAAAACTGTTTTTT	CAWNRGGNDEKLFF
TRBV19	.	TRBJ2-1	TRBD1	TGTGCCAGTAGTATAGAGAAGGGGACAGGGGGTACCTACAATGAGCAGTTCTTC	CASSIEKGTGGTYNEQFF
TRBV7-9	.	TRBJ2-5	.	TGTGCCAGCAGCCACACCAACCAAGAGACCCAGTACTTC	CASSHTNQETQYF
TRBV30	few	TRBJ1-1	.	TGTGCCGGCCAATCCCTCCGGACAGCAACAAAACCTGAAGCTTTCTTT	CAGQSLRTATKPEAFF
TRBV11-2	.	TRBJ1-1	.	TGTGCCAGCAGCTTAAAAGCACAAACTGAAGCTTTCTTT	CASSLKAQTEAFF
TRBV7-9	.	TRBJ2-2	TRBD2	TGTGCCAGCAGCATCGGACTAGTGGCCGGGGAGCTGTTTTTT	CASSIGLVAGELFF
TRBV14	few	TRBJ1-1	.	TGTGCCAGCAGCCAAGTCTTGAACACTGAAGCTTTCTTT	CASSQVLNTEAFF
TRBV30	.	TRBJ2-5	TRBD2	TGTGCCTGGAGTCCTGGGGGGGAAGAGACCCAGTACTTC	CAWSPGGEETQYF
TRBV11-2	once	TRBJ2-7	.	TGTGCCAGCAGCCAATATTACGAGCAGTACTTC	CASSQYYEQYF
TRBV5-6	once	TRBJ1-2	TRBD1	TGTGCCAGCAGCATCCGGGACAGGGCCCTTAACTATGGCTACACCTTC	CASSIRDRALNYGYTF
TRBV5-4	.	TRBJ2-7	.	TGTGCCAGCAGCTTGGCCGGGTCATACGAGCAGTACTTC	CASSLAGSYEQYF
TRBV11-2	.	TRBJ1-6	TRBD1	TGTGCCAGCAGCTCGGGACAGAATAATTCACCCCTCCACTTT	CASSSGQNNSPLHF
TRBV30	.	TRBJ2-7	TRBD2	TGTGCCTGTAGCGGGAGGGGGACCTACGAGCAGTACTTC	CACSGRGTYEQYF
TRBV18	.	TRBJ1-1	.	TGTGCCAGCTCACCATCCGCCGGGGGCATGGGCAACACTGAAGCTTTCTTT	CASSPSAGGMGNTEAFF
TRBV27	.	TRBJ1-6	.	TGTGCCAGCAGTTTAACGGTACAGGGCCGCTCCTATAATTCACCCCTCCACTTT	CASSLTVQGRSYNSPLHF
TRBV15	.	TRBJ2-3	.	TGTGCCACCAGCAGCCCTTCGAGTGATACGCAGTATTTT	CATSSPSSDTQYF
TRBV6-5	.	TRBJ1-1	TRBD1	TGTGCCAGCAAAGACAGGGCAAACACTGAAGCTTTCTTT	CASKDRANTEAFF
TRBV4-3	.	TRBJ1-3	.	TGCGCCAGCAGCCAAGATCAAAATGGAGCAGGGTCCGGAAACACCATATATTTT	CASSQDQNGAGSGNTIYF
TRBV28	.	TRBJ1-2	.	TGTGCCAGCAGTTTAAACCCCGCGGACGGCTACACCTTC	CASSLNPADGYTF
TRBV19	.	TRBJ1-3	TRBD1	TGTGCCAGTACGACAGGGGCTGGAAACACCATATATTTT	CASTTGAGNTIYF
TRBV19	.	TRBJ2-7	TRBD2	TGTGCCAGTAGTCTAGCGGGGATCTCCTACGAGCAGTACTTC	CASSLAGISYEQYF
TRBV6-1	.	TRBJ1-6	.	TGTGCCAGCAGTGAAGGGCCCGCTGCACCCCTCCACTTT	CASSEGPAAPLHF
TRBV15	.	TRBJ1-2	TRBD1	TGTGCCACCAGTCACCCACAGGGGGGTGGCTATGGCTACACCTTC	CATSHPQGGGYGYTF
TRBV11-2	.	TRBJ1-3	.	TGTGCCAGCAGCTTTGACTATTGGACCATATATTTT	CASSFDYWTIYF
TRBV7-6	once	TRBJ1-5	.	TGTGCCAGCAGCTTAGGTTTCGGGCAGCCCCAGCATTTT	CASSLGFGQPQHF
TRBV2	.	TRBJ2-7	.	TGTGCCAGCAGTGAACGGCCGGCCGGGGAGCAGTACTTC	CASSERPAGEQYF
TRBV5-1	.	TRBJ2-3	.	TGCGCCAGCAGCTTGGCCGGGACGTCGTGGGGGGGCACAGATACGCAGTATTTT	CASSLAGTSWGGTDTQYF
TRBV7-6	once	TRBJ2-3	TRBD2	TGTGCCAGCAGCTTAGCACAAGCGGGGGGCTTCACAGATACGCAGTATTTT	CASSLAQAGGFTDTQYF
TRBV7-2	.	TRBJ1-2	.	TGTGCCAGCAGCTTAGAAGGGTTGCCAGGGCGGTATGGCTACACCTTC	CASSLEGLPGRYGYTF
TRBV9	.	TRBJ2-1	.	TGTGCCAGCAGCGATCCGGGGGTTGAGCAGTTCTTC	CASSDPGVEQFF
TRBV7-9	.	TRBJ1-1	.	TGTGCCAGCAGCTCTCGGATGCCAGGGGCAACTGAAGCTTTCTTT	CASSSRMPGATEAFF
TRBV18	few	TRBJ1-5	.	TGTGCCAGCTCCGATAGCAATCAGCCCCAGCATTTT	CASSDSNQPQHF
TRBV30	.	TRBJ2-3	.	TGTGCCTGGAGTGTGGGGGCCGGGGCAGATACGCAGTATTTT	CAWSVGAGADTQYF
TRBV30	.	TRBJ1-4	.	TGTGCCTGTACAAAAGGTGCAACTAATGAAAAACTGTTTTTT	CACTKGATNEKLFF
TRBV30	.	TRBJ1-5	.	TGTGCCTGGAGTGTACGAGGAGGGGTTGGGAATCAGCCCCAGCATTTT	CAWSVRGGVGNQPQHF
TRBV4-1	.	TRBJ1-1	.	TGCGCCAGCAGCCAACAAGGACAGAACACTGAAGCTTTCTTT	CASSQQGQNTEAFF
TRBV28	few	TRBJ1-1	.	TGTGCCAGCAGTCCCCACGAATCGTCGAACACTGAAGCTTTCTTT	CASSPHESSNTEAFF
TRBV7-2	.	TRBJ1-4	TRBD1	TGTGCCAGCAGCTTACTGGGACAGCGTTCAAATGAAAAACTGTTTTTT	CASSLLGQRSNEKLFF
TRBV9	.	TRBJ2-1	TRBD2	TGTGCCAGCAGCCTAGGGACTAGCGGCAAAGGGGTGTTCTTC	CASSLGTSGKGVFF
TRBV2	few	TRBJ1-4	.	TGTGCCAGCAGTGTGGCTTCCCGGGGTGAAAAACTGTTTTTT	CASSVASRGEKLFF
TRBV5-1	.	TRBJ1-5	.	TGCGCCAGCAGCTTGGCCGGGGGCCAGTACCAGCCCCAGCATTTT	CASSLAGGQYQPQHF
TRBV5-4	.	TRBJ2-7	.	TGTGCCAGCAGCACCCCCGGGACATATTCCTACGAGCAGTACTTC	CASSTPGTYSYEQYF
TRBV30	.	TRBJ2-7	TRBD2	TGTGCCTGGAGAGGACTAGCGGGACCGTTCTACGAGCAGTACTTC	CAWRGLAGPFYEQYF
TRBV27	.	TRBJ1-5	.	TGTGCCAGCAGTTACAAGAGCAATCAGCCCCAGCATTTT	CASSYKSNQPQHF
TRBV4-1	few	TRBJ1-1	.	TGCGCCAGCAGCCAACTCAGGGGCTTGGCTTTCTTT	CASSQLRGLAFF